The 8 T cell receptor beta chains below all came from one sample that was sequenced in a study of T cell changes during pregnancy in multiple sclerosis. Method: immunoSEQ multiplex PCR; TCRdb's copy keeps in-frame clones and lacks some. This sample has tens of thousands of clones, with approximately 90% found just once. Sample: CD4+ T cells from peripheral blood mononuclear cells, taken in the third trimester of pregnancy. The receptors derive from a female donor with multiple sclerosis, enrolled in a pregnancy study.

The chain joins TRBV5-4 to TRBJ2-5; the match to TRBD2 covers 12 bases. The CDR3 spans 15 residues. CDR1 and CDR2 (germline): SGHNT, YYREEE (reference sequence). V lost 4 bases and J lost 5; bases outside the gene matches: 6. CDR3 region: CASSQRLAGEETQYF. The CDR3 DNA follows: TGTGCCAGCAGCCAAAGACTAGCGGGAGAGGAGACCCAGTACTTC.

CDR3 in DNA: TGCGCCAGCAGCCCCGTGATAGCGGGGGCAGAAGAGACCCAGTACTTC. It codes for CASSPVIAGAEETQYF. The chain is built from TRBV5-1 and TRBJ2-5; 9 bases agree with TRBD2. Unmatched junction bases numbered 10, after V lost 4 bases and J lost 3 bases. Germline loops: CDR1 SGHRS, CDR2 YFSETQ. The CDR3 covers 16 residues. Full variable domain (missing parts from reference TRBV5-1 and TRBJ2-5): KAGVTQTPRYLIKTRGQQVTLSCSPISGHRSVSWYQQTPGQGLQFLFEYFSETQRNKGNFPGRFSGRQFSNSRSEMNVSTLELGDSALYLCASSPVIAGAEETQYFGPGTRLLVL.

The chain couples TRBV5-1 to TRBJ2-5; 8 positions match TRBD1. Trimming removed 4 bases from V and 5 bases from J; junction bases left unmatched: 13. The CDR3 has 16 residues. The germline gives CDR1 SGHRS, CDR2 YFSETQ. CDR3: CASSPSLETGDETQYF. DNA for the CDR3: TGCGCCAGCAGCCCTTCTTTAGAGACAGGGGATGAGACCCAGTACTTC.

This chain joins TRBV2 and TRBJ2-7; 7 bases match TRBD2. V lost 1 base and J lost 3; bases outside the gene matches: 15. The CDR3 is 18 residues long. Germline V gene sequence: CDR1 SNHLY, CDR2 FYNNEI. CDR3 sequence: CASSEEGIGLVSFYEQYF. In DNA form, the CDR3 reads TGTGCCAGCAGTGAAGAAGGGATAGGACTAGTTTCTTTCTACGAGCAGTACTTC.

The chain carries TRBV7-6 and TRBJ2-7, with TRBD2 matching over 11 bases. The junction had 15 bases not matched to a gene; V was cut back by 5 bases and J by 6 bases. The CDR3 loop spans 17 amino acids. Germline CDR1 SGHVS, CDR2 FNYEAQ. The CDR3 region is CASSPYSIAGGPFEQYF. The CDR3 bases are TGTGCCAGCAGCCCCTATTCGATAGCGGGGGGGCCCTTCGAGCAGTACTTC.

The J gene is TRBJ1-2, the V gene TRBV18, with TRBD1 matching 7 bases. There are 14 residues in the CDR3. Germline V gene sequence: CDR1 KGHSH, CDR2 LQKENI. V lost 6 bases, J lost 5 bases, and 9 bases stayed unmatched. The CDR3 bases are TGTGCCAGCTCCATTGGACAGGTGGGATATGGCTACACCTTC. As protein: CASSIGQVGYGYTF. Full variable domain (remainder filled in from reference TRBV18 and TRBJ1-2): NAGVMQNPRHLVRRRGQEARLRCSPMKGHSHVYWYRQLPEEGLKFMVYLQKENIIDESGMPKERFSAEFPKEGPSILRIQQVVRGDSAAYFCASSIGQVGYGYTFGSGTRLTVV.

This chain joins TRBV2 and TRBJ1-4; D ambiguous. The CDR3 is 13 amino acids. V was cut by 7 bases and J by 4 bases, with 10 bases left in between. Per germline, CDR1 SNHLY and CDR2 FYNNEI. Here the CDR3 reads CASNSQFNEKLFF. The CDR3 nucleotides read TGTGCCAGCAATTCACAGTTTAATGAAAAACTGTTTTTT.

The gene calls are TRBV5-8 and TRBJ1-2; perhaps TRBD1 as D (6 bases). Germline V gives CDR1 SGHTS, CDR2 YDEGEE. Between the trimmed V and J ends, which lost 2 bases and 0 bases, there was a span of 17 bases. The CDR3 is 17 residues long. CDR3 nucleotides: TGTGCCAGCAGCTTCCGGGACAACAAACTGGCTAACTATGGCTACACCTTC. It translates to CASSFRDNKLANYGYTF.